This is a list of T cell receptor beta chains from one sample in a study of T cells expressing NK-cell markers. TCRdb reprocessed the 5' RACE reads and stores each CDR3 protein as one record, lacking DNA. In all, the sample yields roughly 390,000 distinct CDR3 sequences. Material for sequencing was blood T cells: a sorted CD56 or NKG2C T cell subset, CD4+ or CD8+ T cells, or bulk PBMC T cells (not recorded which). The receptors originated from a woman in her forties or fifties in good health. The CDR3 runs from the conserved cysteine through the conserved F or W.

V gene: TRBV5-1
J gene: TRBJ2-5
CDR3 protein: CASSLGAQVETQYF

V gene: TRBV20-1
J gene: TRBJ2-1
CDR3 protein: CSASRGRGKSYNEQFF

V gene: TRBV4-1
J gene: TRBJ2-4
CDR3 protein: CASSQVGTVNIQYF

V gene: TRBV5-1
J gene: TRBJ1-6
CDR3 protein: CASSLAGGENSPLHF

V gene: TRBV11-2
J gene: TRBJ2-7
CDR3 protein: CASSSHSTGSEQYF

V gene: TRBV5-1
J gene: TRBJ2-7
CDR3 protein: CASSASIAGGPEEQYF

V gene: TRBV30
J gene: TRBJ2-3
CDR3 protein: CAWSVRSSRGSTDTQYF

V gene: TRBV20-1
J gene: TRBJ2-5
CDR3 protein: CSARDRGSETQYF

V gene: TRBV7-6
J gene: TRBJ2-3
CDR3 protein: CASSLALAITDTQYF

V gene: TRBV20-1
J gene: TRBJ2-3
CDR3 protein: CSARSVAGNTQYF

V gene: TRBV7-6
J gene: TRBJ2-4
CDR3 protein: CASTPFGPGMDKNIQYF

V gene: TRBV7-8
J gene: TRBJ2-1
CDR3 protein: CASSKPNRSGRDRNEQFF

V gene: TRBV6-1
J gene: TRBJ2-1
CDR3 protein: CASRKDRLNSYNEQFF

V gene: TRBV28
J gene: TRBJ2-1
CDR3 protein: CASSLSKIAGAAYNEQFF

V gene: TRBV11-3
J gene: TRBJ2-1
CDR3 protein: CASSLDSDNEQFF

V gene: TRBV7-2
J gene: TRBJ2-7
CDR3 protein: CASSRPGPYEQYF

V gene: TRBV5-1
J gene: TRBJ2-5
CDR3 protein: CASSSDNHRVQYF

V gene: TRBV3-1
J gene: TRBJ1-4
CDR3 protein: CASSQTTNGEKLFF

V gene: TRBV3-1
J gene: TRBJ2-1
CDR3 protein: CATTQRAGGPNEQFF

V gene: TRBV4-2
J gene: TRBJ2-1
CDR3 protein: CASSQDGTGVDNEQFF

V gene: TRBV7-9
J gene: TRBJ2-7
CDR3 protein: CASSSYPGTNDEQYF

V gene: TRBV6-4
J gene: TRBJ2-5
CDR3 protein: CASSATGAGGTQYF

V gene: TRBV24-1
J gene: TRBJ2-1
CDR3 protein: CATATWGFGDEQFF

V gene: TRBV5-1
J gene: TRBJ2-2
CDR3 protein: CASKRRTSETGELFF

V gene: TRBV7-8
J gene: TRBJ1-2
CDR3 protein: CASSLEVGSYGYTF

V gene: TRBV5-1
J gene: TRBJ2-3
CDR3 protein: CASSLDIAGNTDTQYF

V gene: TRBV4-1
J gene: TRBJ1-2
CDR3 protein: CASSQDDRGSFYGYTF

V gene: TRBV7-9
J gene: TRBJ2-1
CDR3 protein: CASSLVSGAGLYNEQFF

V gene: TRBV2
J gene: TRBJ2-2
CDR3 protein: CASSEFRPGELFF

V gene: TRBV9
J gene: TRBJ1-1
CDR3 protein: CASGTGDTEAFF

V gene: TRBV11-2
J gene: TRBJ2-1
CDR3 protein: CASSGTSGTEQFF

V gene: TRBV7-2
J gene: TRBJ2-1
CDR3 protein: CASSLDAGGLGEQFF

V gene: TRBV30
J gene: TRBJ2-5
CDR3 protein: CAWSVTEYPQYF

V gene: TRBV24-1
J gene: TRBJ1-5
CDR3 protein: CATSDGDRAYSPQHF

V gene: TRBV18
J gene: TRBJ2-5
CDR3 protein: CASSPSLAGGETQYF

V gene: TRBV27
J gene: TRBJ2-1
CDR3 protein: CASSRYLSVAGHYNEQFF

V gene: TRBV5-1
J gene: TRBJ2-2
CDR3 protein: CASSASRGWTGELFF

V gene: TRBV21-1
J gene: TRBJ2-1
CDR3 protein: CASSKDFQTSGTSYNEQFF

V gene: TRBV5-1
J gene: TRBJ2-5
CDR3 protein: CASSLSGQETQYF

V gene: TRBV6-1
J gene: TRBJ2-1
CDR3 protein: CASTDRLSSYNEQFF